The subject of this entry is one T cell receptor beta chain. Only in-frame clones appear in the TCRdb table, and some are missing; sequencing was by immunoSEQ multiplex PCR. The profile covers over a million clones, with about 84% appearing a single time and more than 0.45% taken by the ten largest. The data were taken from a study of shared clonotypes between healthy human individuals. V lost 1 base and J lost 2, with 1 base in between. The V gene's germline CDR1 is LGHNT and CDR2 FRNRAP. This CDR3 spans 12 amino acids. Specimen: memory CD4+ T cells from PBMCs. The subset was: CD45RA-negative fraction. The receptor's source is a man younger than 35 in good health. Some clones in this sample may be carry-over from other donors' samples. This chain joins TRBV12-5 and TRBJ2-3; D is uncertain. CDR3: CASGLDTDTQYF. The CDR3 coding sequence is TGTGCTAGTGGTTTGGACACAGATACGCAGTATTTT.